This TCR beta chain came from a study of blood T cell repertoires in COVID-19. As for the study in general: Acute-phase and convalescent COVID-19 samples originated in the United States, Italy and Spain. T cells, B-cell-depleted T cells, or PBMCs provided the cDNA or gDNA that served as material.

Original processing notes: Estimates of nucleated cell counts were drawn from the amplification of reference gene primers. Assay: immunoSEQ multiplex PCR; the TCRdb copy retains only in-frame clones and omits some. The DNA gave D and trimming, while V, J and clone size come from that table. The data show more than 150,000 clones, around 85% seen once. The CDR3 contains 12 residues. Germline V CDR1 and CDR2: SGHKS, YYEKEE (reference sequence). V was clipped by 2 bases and J by 13 bases, with 14 bases between them. The sequenced sample consisted of peripheral blood. This clonotype originated in an older woman with acute or convalescent COVID-19. The chain carries TRBV5-5 and TRBJ2-3; TRBD2 is a possible D gene (6 bases). CDR3 in amino acids: CASSFSGREEYF. The DNA for the CDR3 is TGTGCCAGCAGCTTTTCGGGGCGGGAAGAGTATTTT.